This is a list of T cell receptor beta chains from one sample in a study of CD8 T cells in Susac syndrome. TCRdb reprocessed the immunoSEQ multiplex PCR reads with MiXCR, giving one entry per CDR3 protein. The data show under 85,000 distinct CDR3 sequences, approximately 93% seen once. Sequences were obtained from CD8+ T cells from PBMCs. The receptors were sampled from a human donor with Susac syndrome. Both conserved end residues are part of each CDR3. A D gene is named only where the DNA matches it firmly. Clone size is not always given. Where it is, it says once, few, many or a class for expanded clones.

V gene	D gene	clone size	J gene	CDR3 protein	CDR3 DNA
TRBV18	.	.	TRBJ1-4	CASSPRSEPATNEKLFF	TGTGCCAGCTCACCAAGATCGGAGCCTGCAACTAATGAAAAACTGTTTTTT
TRBV5-6	TRBD2	.	TRBJ2-7	CASSTPGTSFEQYF	TGTGCCAGCAGCACTCCCGGGACTAGCTTCGAGCAGTACTTC
TRBV20-1	.	.	TRBJ1-5	CSAFSGTPSNQPQHF	TGCAGTGCTTTCTCCGGGACACCTAGCAATCAGCCCCAGCATTTT
TRBV6-6	TRBD2	once	TRBJ2-2	CASSYLAGNTGELFF	TGTGCCAGCAGTTATTTAGCGGGGAACACCGGGGAGCTGTTTTTT
TRBV11-2	.	.	TRBJ1-1	CASSLGEAEAFF	TGTGCCAGCAGCTTAGGTGAGGCGGAAGCTTTCTTT
TRBV27	TRBD2	.	TRBJ2-7	CASSGLAGAEQYF	TGTGCCAGTTCGGGACTAGCGGGAGCCGAGCAGTACTTC
TRBV7-3	TRBD1	few	TRBJ2-2	CASSLIGTGVTGELFF	TGTGCCAGCAGCTTAATTGGGACAGGGGTCACCGGGGAGCTGTTTTTT
TRBV3-1	TRBD1	.	TRBJ1-2	CASSQGDRLGSGYTF	TGTGCCAGCAGCCAGGGGGACAGGTTGGGCAGTGGCTACACCTTC
TRBV4-1	.	.	TRBJ1-1	CASSHHSGRQNTEAFF	TGCGCCAGCAGCCACCATTCGGGACGACAGAACACTGAAGCTTTCTTT
TRBV3-1	.	few	TRBJ2-3	CASSTGFLDPDTQYF	TGTGCCAGCAGCACAGGATTCCTCGACCCCGATACGCAGTATTTT
TRBV27	TRBD1	.	TRBJ1-2	CASSPYWGDRESYTF	TGTGCCAGCAGTCCCTATTGGGGGGACAGGGAAAGCTACACCTTC
TRBV9	.	.	TRBJ1-1	CASSVEETMNTEAFF	TGTGCCAGCAGCGTAGAAGAGACAATGAACACTGAAGCTTTCTTT
TRBV7-2	.	.	TRBJ1-1	CASSRDPNTEAFF	TGTGCCAGCAGCCGAGATCCGAACACTGAAGCTTTCTTT
TRBV5-1	TRBD2	.	TRBJ2-1	CASSTRLAGHSYNEQFF	TGCGCCAGCAGCACCCGACTAGCGGGTCACTCCTACAATGAGCAGTTCTTC
TRBV3-1	.	once	TRBJ2-1	CASSPFFAGINEQFF	TGTGCCAGCAGCCCTTTTTTTGCGGGGATCAATGAGCAGTTCTTC
TRBV5-4	TRBD2	.	TRBJ2-1	CASSLLAVQVHNEQFF	TGTGCCAGCAGCTTGCTAGCGGTCCAAGTCCACAATGAGCAGTTCTTC
TRBV19	.	.	TRBJ1-1	CASSIRDRAFF	TGTGCCAGTAGTATACGGGATAGAGCTTTCTTT
TRBV12-3/TRBV12-4	.	.	TRBJ1-1	CASSARTEAFF	TGTGCCAGCAGCGCGAGGACTGAAGCTTTCTTT
TRBV19	.	.	TRBJ1-5	CASRSSHGQHNQPQHF	TGTGCCAGTAGATCTAGTCACGGACAGCACAATCAGCCCCAGCATTTT
TRBV6-2/TRBV6-3	TRBD2	.	TRBJ2-7	CASRTLAGVKTAYEQYF	TGTGCCAGCAGAACTCTAGCGGGAGTAAAGACAGCCTACGAGCAGTACTTC
TRBV15	.	.	TRBJ2-1	CATSREGHPYNEQFF	TGTGCCACCAGCAGAGAGGGCCACCCCTACAATGAGCAGTTCTTC
TRBV7-2	.	.	TRBJ2-1	CASSRDPGGNEQFF	TGTGCCAGCAGCCGGGACCCCGGCGGCAATGAGCAGTTCTTC
TRBV20-1	.	.	TRBJ2-1	CSAPRGTTHNEQFF	TGCAGTGCCCCGCGGGGCACTACCCACAATGAGCAGTTCTTC
TRBV12-3/TRBV12-4	TRBD2	.	TRBJ2-2	CASSPATSGRGTGELFF	TGTGCCAGCAGCCCCGCGACTAGCGGGAGAGGCACCGGGGAGCTGTTTTTT
TRBV29-1	.	.	TRBJ1-4	CSALVRTTNEKLFF	TGCAGCGCTCTGGTCCGGACAACTAATGAAAAACTGTTTTTT
TRBV9	.	few	TRBJ1-3	CASSVEQGYSGNTIYF	TGTGCCAGCAGCGTGGAGCAGGGGTACTCTGGAAACACCATATATTTT
TRBV18	.	once	TRBJ1-1	CASSPTGSNTEAFF	TGTGCCAGCTCACCTACAGGGTCTAACACTGAAGCTTTCTTT
TRBV25-1	.	.	TRBJ1-5	CASSEGAAQPQHF	TGTGCCAGCAGTGAGGGGGCGGCTCAGCCCCAGCATTTT
TRBV30	TRBD1	.	TRBJ1-1	CAWSVLTGGTEAFF	TGTGCCTGGAGTGTACTGACAGGGGGCACTGAAGCTTTCTTT
TRBV2	TRBD1	.	TRBJ2-7	CASSWTGGSYEQYF	TGTGCCAGCAGCTGGACAGGGGGCTCCTACGAGCAGTACTTC
TRBV24-1	.	.	TRBJ2-2	CATSAQSNTGELFF	TGTGCCACCAGTGCACAGAGTAACACCGGGGAGCTGTTTTTT
TRBV28	TRBD1	.	TRBJ1-5	CASSGQARWPQHF	TGTGCCAGCAGTGGACAGGCGAGGTGGCCCCAGCATTTT
TRBV2	TRBD2	.	TRBJ2-3	CASSEEVSGRRTDTQYF	TGTGCCAGCAGTGAAGAAGTTAGCGGGAGGCGAACAGATACGCAGTATTTT
TRBV25-1	TRBD1	.	TRBJ1-1	CASSKTGRDTEAFF	TGTGCCAGCAGTAAGACAGGGCGGGACACTGAAGCTTTCTTT
TRBV21-1	.	.	TRBJ1-5	CASSKERAQGGQPQHF	TGTGCCAGCAGCAAAGAAAGGGCACAGGGTGGTCAGCCCCAGCATTTT
TRBV11-2	.	.	TRBJ2-3	CASRSTDTQYF	TGTGCCAGCAGGAGCACAGATACGCAGTATTTT
TRBV30	.	.	TRBJ2-5	CAWSSGPNQETQYF	TGTGCCTGGAGTTCGGGACCCAATCAAGAGACCCAGTACTTC
TRBV2	.	.	TRBJ1-1	CASGVPMGRATEAFF	TGTGCCAGCGGAGTACCCATGGGACGGGCCACTGAAGCTTTCTTT
TRBV14	.	.	TRBJ1-1	CASSQGIRMNTEAFF	TGTGCCAGCAGCCAAGGGATACGGATGAACACTGAAGCTTTCTTT
TRBV19	.	once	TRBJ2-2	CASSGGTSTGELFF	TGTGCCAGTAGTGGGGGAACAAGCACCGGGGAGCTGTTTTTT